Here is one T cell receptor (beta chain) with its context. The antigen this receptor binds is unknown. Base qualities are not provided; no much larger clone lies one nucleotide away. The germline V gene supplies CDR1 SGDLS and CDR2 YYNGEE. Reading from cysteine to phenylalanine, the CDR3 counts 18 amino acids. CDR3 DNA only is kept here, 54 bases in frame from base 1. For this chain, trimming is 0 bases at the V end and 3 bases at the J end, and the number of junction bases without a gene match is 10. TCRbeta CDR3 regions were amplified from genomic DNA using the immunoSEQ Assay, a bias-controlled multiplex PCR. On the authors' methods: Nucleated cell counts per sample were estimated from amplification of reference gene primers within the assay. To quantify the absolute abundance of each unique TCRbeta CDR3 rearrangement, sequence reads were collapsed and filtered. Productive Simpson clonality was computed per sample as the square root of Simpson's diversity index over productive rearrangements. This immuneACCESS table, as held by TCRdb, lists in-frame sequences with V and J called but not all clones. Of the missing ones, under half trace to an unresolved V gene in checked studies; the others have no known cause. V, J and clone size derive from that table, while D and trimming were established from the DNA sequence. The sample profile shows about 110,000 clones; approximately 84% of them were found once. The ten largest account for around 14% of the sample.

The entry originates in a study of blood T cell repertoires in COVID-19 (dated by TCRdb to the early 2020s). The study in broad terms: The collaborator samples originated in the United States, Italy and Spain and spanned the acute and convalescent phases of COVID-19. The dataset comprised deeply sampled blood TCRbeta repertoires from subjects exposed to, actively infected with, or recovered from COVID-19. The repertoires were released in a freely available public database meant as a resource for research on the immune response to SARS-CoV-2. A de-identified subject ID, COVID-19 status, age in years and sex were almost always included in the sample metadata. The prospective study material was composed of cDNA or gDNA derived from T cells, B-cell-depleted T cells, or PBMCs. HLA class I and class II types, where available, came from metadata supplied by the sample provider rather than from assay-based typing. Samples came from the ongoing ImmuneRACE study (first 160 participants) plus 1,254 subjects from 6 global collaborators.

The collaborating institutions used their own protocols to collect whole blood in K2EDTA tubes. Collaborator samples were shipped for TCRbeta analysis as frozen whole blood, isolated PBMCs, or DNA extracted from either sample type. Overall results and qualifications from the work: The amount of clinical and demographic metadata varied by source and participant and was provided uncurated.

The rearranged segments are TRBV9 and TRBJ2-2; 8 nucleotides in the junction match TRBD2. Sequences were obtained from peripheral blood. This receptor was identified in a woman aged 55-70 years with acute or convalescent COVID-19. The sequenced DNA is TGTGCCAGCAGCGTAGGCGAGCGGGGGAGGCGGTACACCGGGGAGCTGTTTTTT. Protein translation: CASSVGERGRRYTGELFF.